This TCR beta chain was documented in a study of blood T cell repertoires in COVID-19. In the study overall: Acute and convalescent COVID-19 specimens originated in the United States, Italy and Spain.

Membership in each cohort depended on participant-reported clinical history. Cohort 3 donors counted as recovered after two negative PCRs, clearance, or resolved symptoms. Between the trimmed V and J ends, which lost 2 bases and 5 bases, there was a span of 12 bases. This CDR3 has 15 amino acids. Germline lookup yields CDR1 SNHLY and CDR2 FYNNEI. Repertoires were generated with immunoSEQ multiplex PCR, while TCRdb's copy carries only in-frame clones and drops some. This sample has about 130,000 clones, with 75% to 90% found just once. This clone was seen repeatedly, ten times or more. V gene TRBV2 combines with J gene TRBJ1-4, with D possibly matching TRBD1 (6 bases). The sample taken for sequencing was PBMCs or T cells enriched from blood (not recorded which). This TCR came from a woman aged 50 to 65 who had recovered from COVID-19. The DNA for the CDR3 is TGTGCCAGCAGTGAACCGGGACAAGTAAATGAAAAACTGTTTTTT. Amino acids: CASSEPGQVNEKLFF.